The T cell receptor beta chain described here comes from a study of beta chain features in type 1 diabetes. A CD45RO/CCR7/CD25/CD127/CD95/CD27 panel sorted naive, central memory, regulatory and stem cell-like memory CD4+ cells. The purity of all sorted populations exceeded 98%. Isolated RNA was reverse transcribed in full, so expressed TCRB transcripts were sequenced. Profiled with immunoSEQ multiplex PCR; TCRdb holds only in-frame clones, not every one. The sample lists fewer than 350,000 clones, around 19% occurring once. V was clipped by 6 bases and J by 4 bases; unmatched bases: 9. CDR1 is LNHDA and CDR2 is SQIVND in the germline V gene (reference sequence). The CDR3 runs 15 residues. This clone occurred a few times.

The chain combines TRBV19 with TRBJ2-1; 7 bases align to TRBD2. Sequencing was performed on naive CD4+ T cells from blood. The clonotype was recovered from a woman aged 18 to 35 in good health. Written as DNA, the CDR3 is TGTGCCAGTAGGGCTAGCGGTAACCGATACAATGAGCAGTTCTTC. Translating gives CASRASGNRYNEQFF.